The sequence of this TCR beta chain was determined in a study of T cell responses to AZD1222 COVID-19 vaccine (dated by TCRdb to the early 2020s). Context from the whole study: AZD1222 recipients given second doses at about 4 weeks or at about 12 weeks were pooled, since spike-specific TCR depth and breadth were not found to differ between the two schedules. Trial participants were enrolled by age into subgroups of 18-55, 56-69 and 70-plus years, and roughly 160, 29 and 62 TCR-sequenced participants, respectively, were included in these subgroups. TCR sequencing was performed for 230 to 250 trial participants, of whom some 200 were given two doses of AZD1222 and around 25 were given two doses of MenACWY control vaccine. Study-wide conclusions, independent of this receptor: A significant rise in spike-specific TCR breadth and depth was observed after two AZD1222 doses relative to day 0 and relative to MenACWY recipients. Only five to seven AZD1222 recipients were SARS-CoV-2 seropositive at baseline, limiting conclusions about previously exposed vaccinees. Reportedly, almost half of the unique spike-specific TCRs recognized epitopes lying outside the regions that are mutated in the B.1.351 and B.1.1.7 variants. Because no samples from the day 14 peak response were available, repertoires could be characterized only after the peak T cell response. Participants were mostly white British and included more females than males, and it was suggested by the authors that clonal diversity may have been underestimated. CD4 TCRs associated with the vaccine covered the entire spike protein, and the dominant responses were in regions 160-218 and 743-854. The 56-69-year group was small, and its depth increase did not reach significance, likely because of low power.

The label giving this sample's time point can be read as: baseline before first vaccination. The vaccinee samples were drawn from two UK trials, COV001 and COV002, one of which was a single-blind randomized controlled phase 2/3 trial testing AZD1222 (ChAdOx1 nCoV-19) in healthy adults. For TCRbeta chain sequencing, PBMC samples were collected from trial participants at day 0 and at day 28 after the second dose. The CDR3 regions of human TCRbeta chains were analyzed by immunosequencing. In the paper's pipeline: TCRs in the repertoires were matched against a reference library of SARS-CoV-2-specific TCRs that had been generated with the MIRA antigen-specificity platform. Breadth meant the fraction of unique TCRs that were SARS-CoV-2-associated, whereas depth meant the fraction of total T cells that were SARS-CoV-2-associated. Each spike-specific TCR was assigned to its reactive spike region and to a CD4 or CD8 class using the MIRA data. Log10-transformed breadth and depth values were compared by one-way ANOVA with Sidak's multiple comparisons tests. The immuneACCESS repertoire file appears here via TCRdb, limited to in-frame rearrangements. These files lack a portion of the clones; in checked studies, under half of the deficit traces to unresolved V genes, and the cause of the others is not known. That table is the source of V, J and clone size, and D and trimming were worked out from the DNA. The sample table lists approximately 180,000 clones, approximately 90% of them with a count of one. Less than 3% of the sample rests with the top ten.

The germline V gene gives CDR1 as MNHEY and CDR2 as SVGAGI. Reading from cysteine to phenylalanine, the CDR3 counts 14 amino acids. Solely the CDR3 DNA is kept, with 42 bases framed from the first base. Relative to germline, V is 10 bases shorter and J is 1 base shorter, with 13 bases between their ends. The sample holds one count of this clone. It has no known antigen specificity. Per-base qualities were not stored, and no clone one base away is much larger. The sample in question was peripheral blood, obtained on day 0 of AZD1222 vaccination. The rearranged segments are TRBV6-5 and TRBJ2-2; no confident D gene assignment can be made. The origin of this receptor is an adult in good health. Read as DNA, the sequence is TGTGCCACCTGCCTTCAAGGGAACACCGGGGAGCTGTTTTTT. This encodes CATCLQGNTGELFF.